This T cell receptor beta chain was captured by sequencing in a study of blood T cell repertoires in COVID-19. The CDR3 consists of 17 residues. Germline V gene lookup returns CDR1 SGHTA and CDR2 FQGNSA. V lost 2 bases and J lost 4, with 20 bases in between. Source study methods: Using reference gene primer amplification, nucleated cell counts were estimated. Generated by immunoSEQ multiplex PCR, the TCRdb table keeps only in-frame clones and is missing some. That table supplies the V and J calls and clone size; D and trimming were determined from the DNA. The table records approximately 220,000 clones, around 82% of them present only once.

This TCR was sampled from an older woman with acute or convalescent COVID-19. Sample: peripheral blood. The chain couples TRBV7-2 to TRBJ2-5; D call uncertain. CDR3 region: CASSLWSLAVTSETQYF. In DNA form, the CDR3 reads TGTGCCAGCAGCTTATGGTCCCTGGCTGTAACGTCAGAGACCCAGTACTTC. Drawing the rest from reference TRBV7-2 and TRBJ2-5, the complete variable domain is GAGVSQSPSNKVTEKGKDVELRCDPISGHTALYWYRQSLGQGLEFLIYFQGNSAPDKSGLPSDRFSAERTGGSVSTLTIQRTQQEDSAVYLCASSLWSLAVTSETQYFGPGTRLLVL.